One sample yielded the 11 T cell receptor beta chains listed below, sequenced in a study of T-cell reconstitution after alpha-beta-depleted transplantation in children. The authors prepared the TCRbeta library with unique molecular identifiers. Via MiXCR, TCRdb re-called the PCR reads, giving one row per CDR3 protein. The sample contains about 830,000 distinct CDR3 sequences, roughly 15% of which appear only once. Sample: PBMCs, mostly from graft donor cells, taken 360 days after TCRalphabeta/CD19-depleted stem cell transplant. The source of these receptors is a male patient younger than 18 who had a stem cell transplant for acute lymphoblastic leukemia, so the T cells may come from the graft donor.

The genes are TRBV5-6 and TRBJ2-5, with D possibly being TRBD1 (6 bases). The germline V and J ends were trimmed by 4 bases and 5 bases, with 21 bases remaining between them. The germline V gene has CDR1 SGHDT and CDR2 YYEEEE. The CDR3 loop spans 16 amino acids. CDR3 DNA: TGTGCCAGCAGCCCTAGGTGGGCCAGGGGAAGGGAGACCCAGTACTTC. Residues: CASSPRWARGRETQYF.

The J gene is TRBJ2-7, the V gene TRBV12-3 or TRBV12-4; D gene ambiguous. There are 15 residues in the CDR3. V was pared by 2 bases and J by 6 bases, with 17 bases between. The CDR3 region has the DNA TGTGCCAGCAGTTTAAGGACCCAACCATCCGTCGAGCAGTACTTC. Protein: CASSLRTQPSVEQYF.

CDR3 DNA: TGTGCCAGCAGTTTAATCGGGAGTCTGTACCGCTACACCTTC. Its protein is CASSLIGSLYRYTF. This sequence joins TRBV12-3 or TRBV12-4 and TRBJ1-2; D gene ambiguous. Trimming pared 2 bases from V and 9 bases from J, leaving 16 bases between. The CDR3 runs 14 residues.

This chain connects TRBV7-8 to TRBJ2-7; D possibly corresponds to TRBD2 (5 bases). The CDR3 consists of 15 residues. CDR1 is SGHVS, CDR2 FQNEAQ, per germline. Trimming removed 5 bases from V and 2 bases from J, with 16 bases in between. The DNA for the CDR3 is TGTGCCAGCAGCCAGGAGGCCGACACAACCTACGAGCAGTACTTC. Its protein product is CASSQEADTTYEQYF.

This clonotype was counted at least ten times. The chain combines TRBV25-1 with TRBJ2-7, with TRBD2 matching 12 bases. Germline-derived CDR1 and CDR2 are MGHDK and SYGVNS. The CDR3 length is 14 residues. J was trimmed by 3 bases and V by 6 bases; bases with no gene match: 3. The CDR3 is CASRATSGSYEQYF. Here the CDR3 DNA reads TGTGCCAGCAGGGCGACTAGCGGGAGCTACGAGCAGTACTTC.

The sample holds many counts of this clonotype. This CDR3 is CASSVDALSTYEQYF. The CDR3 DNA reads as TGTGCCAGCAGCGTAGATGCTCTCTCGACTTACGAGCAGTACTTC. The rearrangement links TRBV9 to TRBJ2-7; D is unclear. The V end was cut by 0 bases, the J end by 4 bases, with 14 bases between. This CDR3 spans 15 amino acids. Germline CDR1 reads SGDLS; CDR2 reads YYNGEE.

This clonotype showed up just a few times. The genes are TRBV14 and TRBJ2-3; 13 bases are shared with TRBD2. This CDR3 has 21 residues. Germline V gene sequence: CDR1 SGHDN, CDR2 FVKESK. J was trimmed by 3 bases and V by 0 bases; bases with no gene match: 15. The CDR3 DNA is TGTGCCAGCAGCCAAGATGTCTCCGGACTAGCGGGAGTTCGCTGGACAGATACGCAGTATTTT. Its protein product is CASSQDVSGLAGVRWTDTQYF.

This clonotype has more than one count but fewer than ten. The chain has TRBV4-2 and TRBJ2-7, with D tentatively TRBD2 (6 bases). This CDR3 comprises 15 residues. Germline values: CDR1 LGHNA, CDR2 YNFKEQ. V was shortened by 5 bases and J by 2 bases, with 16 bases between the two germline ends. CDR3 bases: TGTGCCAGCAGCGCGACACCCGGGGGAACCTACGAGCAGTACTTC. Translation: CASSATPGGTYEQYF.

The chain links TRBV20-1 to TRBJ1-5; D uncertain. Germline CDR1 DFQATT, CDR2 SNEGSKA (reference sequence). The CDR3 totals 16 residues. The ends were cut back, 1 base at V and 0 bases at J, with 13 bases in the middle. CDR3 in amino acids: CSARVPGSYSNQPQHF. The CDR3 nucleotides are TGCAGTGCTAGAGTCCCCGGGTCCTATAGCAATCAGCCCCAGCATTTT.

This clonotype was recorded many times. The chain combines TRBV2 with TRBJ2-3, with no clear D. The V gene lost 6 bases and the J gene lost 0 bases, with 4 bases spanning the gap. The CDR3 spans 12 residues. In germline, CDR1 is SNHLY, CDR2 FYNNEI. In DNA form, the CDR3 reads TGTGCCAGCAGCGCTAGCACAGATACGCAGTATTTT. Amino acids: CASSASTDTQYF. The whole variable domain, remainder taken from reference TRBV2 and TRBJ2-3, is EPEVTQTPSHQVTQMGQEVILRCVPISNHLYFYWYRQILGQKVEFLVSFYNNEISEKSEIFDDQFSVERPDGSNFTLKIRSTKLEDSAMYFCASSASTDTQYFGPGTRLTVL.

This clonotype was detected only a few times. The J gene is TRBJ2-7, the V gene TRBV20-1; D remains ambiguous. V lost 3 bases to trimming and J lost 5 bases, with 8 bases between them. CDR3 length: 11 amino acids. Germline CDR1 is DFQATT and CDR2 is SNEGSKA (reference sequence). The chain's CDR3 is CSARRYHEQYF. The CDR3 DNA reads TGCAGTGCTAGGAGGTACCACGAGCAGTACTTC.